This entry describes one T cell receptor (beta chain). The conserved phenylalanine or tryptophan is not found at the CDR3 terminus, so this likely reflects a read error. Because the CDR3's place on the DNA is in doubt, the DNA is left out and the CDR3 is given as listed by TCRdb. For sequencing, patients were chosen who had shown expansion of CD8+CD57+ cells by flow cytometry. Termini included, the CDR3 measures 13 amino acids. CDR1 is SGHVS, CDR2 FQNEAQ, per germline. This sample stems from a study of CD8+CD57+ T cells in acquired aplastic anemia. Using genomic DNA as the template, TCR beta VDJ and CDR3 profiling was carried out. TCRdb re-called the reads with MiXCR, one entry per CDR3 protein. The table lists about 270,000 distinct CDR3 sequences, roughly 82% of them singletons.

This sequence was found in a human donor with aplastic anemia. This sequence joins TRBV7-8 and TRBJ2-1; the listed D gene, TRBD2, was not tested against the DNA. The sequenced sample was sorted CD4+, CD8+, or CD8+CD57+ T cells (not recorded which) from PBMCs. This CDR3 reads CASSFDANGKALS.